A single sample is the source of the 2 T cell receptor beta chains below, sequenced in a study of blood T cells in healthy people across ages. Combining a sample-barcoded 5' primer with a J-beta primer mix, a second PCR ran for about 7 to 11 cycles. TCRdb reprocessed the 5' RACE reads via MiXCR and lists one record per CDR3 protein. The repertoire holds roughly 1,700,000 distinct CDR3 sequences, approximately 28% seen once, with 7.7% in the top ten. The sample was blood. The receptors shown here come from a woman under 40 in good health.

Regarding this clonotype: The CDR3 carries no conserved terminal phenylalanine or tryptophan, so it likely arises from a read error. This rearrangement joins TRBV7-2 to TRBJ2-5; no clear D gene. CDR1 and CDR2 from the germline V gene are SGHTA and FQGNSA. Trimming left V 5 bases short and J 3 bases short, with 13 bases between. This CDR3 is built from 14 residues. In DNA form, the CDR3 reads TGTGCCAGCAGCCTTCGGGCAGCTAAAGAGACCCAGTACTGC. Translation: CASSLRAAKETQYC.

At least ten counts were recorded for this clonotype. The CDR3 DNA reads as TGCGCCAGCAGCCCCGACAGGGAGGTGCCTTATGGCTACACCTTC. Translated, it gives CASSPDREVPYGYTF. The chain couples TRBV4-3 to TRBJ1-2; the match to TRBD1 covers 7 bases. Germline assignment: CDR1 LGHNA and CDR2 YSLEER. The CDR3 runs 15 residues. The V segment lost 4 bases and the J segment 5 bases; nucleotides outside the gene matches: 10.